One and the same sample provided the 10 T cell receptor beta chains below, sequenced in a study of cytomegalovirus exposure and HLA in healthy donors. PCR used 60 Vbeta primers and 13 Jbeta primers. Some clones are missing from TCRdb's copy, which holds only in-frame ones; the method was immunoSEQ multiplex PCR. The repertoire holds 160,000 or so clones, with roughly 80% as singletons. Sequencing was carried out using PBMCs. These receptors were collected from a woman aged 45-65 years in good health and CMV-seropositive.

CDR3 nucleotide sequence: TGTGCCAGCAGATACCTAGCGGGGGGGCTTAATGAGCAGTTCTTC. This codes for CASRYLAGGLNEQFF. The rearrangement uses TRBV2 and TRBJ2-1; 12 bases are a match to TRBD2. J lost 7 bases, V lost 6 bases, and 7 bases had no gene match. Germline assignment: CDR1 SNHLY and CDR2 FYNNEI. CDR3 length: 15 amino acids.

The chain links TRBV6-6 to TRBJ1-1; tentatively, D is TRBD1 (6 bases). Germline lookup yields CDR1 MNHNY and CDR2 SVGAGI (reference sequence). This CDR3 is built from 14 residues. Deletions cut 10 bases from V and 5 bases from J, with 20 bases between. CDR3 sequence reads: CAINTNQGFTEAFF. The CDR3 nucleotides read TGTGCCATCAACACAAACCAGGGGTTTACTGAAGCTTTCTTT.

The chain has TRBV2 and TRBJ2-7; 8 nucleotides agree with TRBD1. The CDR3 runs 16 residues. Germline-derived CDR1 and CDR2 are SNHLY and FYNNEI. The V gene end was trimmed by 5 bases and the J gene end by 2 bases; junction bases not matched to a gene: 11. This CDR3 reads CASSSSRRGRPYEQYF. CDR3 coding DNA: TGTGCCAGCAGTTCCTCCCGCAGGGGGCGCCCCTACGAGCAGTACTTC.

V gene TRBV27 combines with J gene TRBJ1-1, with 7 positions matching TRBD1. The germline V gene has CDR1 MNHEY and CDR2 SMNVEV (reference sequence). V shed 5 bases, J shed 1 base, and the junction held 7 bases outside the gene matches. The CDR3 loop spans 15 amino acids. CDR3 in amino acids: CASSPQGVWNTEAFF. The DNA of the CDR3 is TGTGCCAGCAGTCCCCAGGGGGTTTGGAACACTGAAGCTTTCTTT.

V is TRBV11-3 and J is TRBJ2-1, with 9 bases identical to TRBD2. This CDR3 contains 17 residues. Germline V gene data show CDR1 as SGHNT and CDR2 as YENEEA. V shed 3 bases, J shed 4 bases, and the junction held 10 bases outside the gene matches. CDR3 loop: CASSFLGGLAGYNEQFF. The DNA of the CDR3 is TGTGCCAGCAGCTTTCTAGGGGGGCTAGCGGGGTACAATGAGCAGTTCTTC.

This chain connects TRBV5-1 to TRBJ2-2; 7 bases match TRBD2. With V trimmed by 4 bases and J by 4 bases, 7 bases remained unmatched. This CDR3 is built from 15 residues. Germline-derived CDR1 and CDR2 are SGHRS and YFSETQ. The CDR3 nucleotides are TGCGCCAGCAGCCCTCAGCGGGGAGGCACCGGGGAGCTGTTTTTT. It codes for CASSPQRGGTGELFF.

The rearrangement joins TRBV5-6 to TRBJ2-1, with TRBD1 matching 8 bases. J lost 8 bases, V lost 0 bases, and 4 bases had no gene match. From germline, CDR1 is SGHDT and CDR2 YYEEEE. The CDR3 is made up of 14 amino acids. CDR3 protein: CASSLGAGGHEQFF. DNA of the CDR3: TGTGCCAGCAGCTTGGGGGCAGGGGGCCATGAGCAGTTCTTC.

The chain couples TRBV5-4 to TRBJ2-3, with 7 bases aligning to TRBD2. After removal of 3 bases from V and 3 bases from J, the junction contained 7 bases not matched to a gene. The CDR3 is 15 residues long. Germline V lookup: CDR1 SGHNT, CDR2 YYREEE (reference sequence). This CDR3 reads CASSSREVGTDTQYF. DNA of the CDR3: TGTGCCAGCAGCTCCCGGGAGGTCGGGACAGATACGCAGTATTTT.

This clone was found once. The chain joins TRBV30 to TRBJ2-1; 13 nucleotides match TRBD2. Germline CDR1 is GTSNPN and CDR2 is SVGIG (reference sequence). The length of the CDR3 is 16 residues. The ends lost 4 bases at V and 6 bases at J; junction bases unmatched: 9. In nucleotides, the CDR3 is TGTGCCTGGATGCCCCGGACTAGCGGGGGAGGCAATGAGCAGTTCTTC. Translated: CAWMPRTSGGGNEQFF.

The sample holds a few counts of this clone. The CDR3, as DNA: TGCGCCAGCAGCCCGACAGGCTACGAGCAGTACTTC. Protein sequence: CASSPTGYEQYF. The rearrangement links TRBV10-1 to TRBJ2-7; tentatively, D is TRBD1 (6 bases). Germline V gene sequence: CDR1 WNHNN, CDR2 SYGVQD (reference sequence). CDR3 length: 12 amino acids. V lost 6 bases to trimming and J lost 3 bases, with 9 bases between them.